The sequence of this T cell receptor (beta chain) was determined in a study of T cells in Graves' hyperthyroidism and ophthalmopathy. V shed 1 base and J 1 base; nucleotides not matched to a gene: 5. CDR1 is LGHNA and CDR2 is YSLEER in the germline V gene. The CDR3 is made up of 16 amino acids. Amplification targeted TCR beta CDR3 regions from RNA transcripts. HTBI primers were the set used in a first-round RT-PCR of the TCR CDR3. TCRdb used MiXCR to reprocess the multiplex PCR reads, holding one entry per CDR3 protein. The data show approximately 690,000 distinct CDR3 sequences, with 14% seen just once and under 15% held by the top ten.

Sequences were obtained from blood. The rearrangement links TRBV4-3 to TRBJ1-1; TRBD1 matches at 8 bases. This TCR derives from a woman aged 45 to 65 with Graves' ophthalmopathy. The CDR3 here is CASSQVAGQGNTEAFF. The CDR3 coding sequence is TGCGCCAGCAGCCAAGTTGCCGGACAGGGGAACACTGAAGCTTTCTTT.